The 3 T cell receptor beta chains below all came from one sample that was sequenced in a study of shared T cell receptors in the human thymus. Data came from immunoSEQ multiplex PCR; TCRdb stores just in-frame clones and leaves some out. The sample records hundreds of thousands of clones, more than 75% being singletons. These data were likewise used in another study, on human thymus T cells.

Sequencing was performed on thymocytes. The source is a boy in the first two years of life with a congenital heart defect.

The chain links TRBV21-1 to TRBJ1-1. TRBV21-1 is a known pseudogene. This CDR3 contains 18 residues. The CDR3 sequence is CASSSPKPSGGMNTEAFF. The CDR3 DNA is TGTGCCAGCAGCAGCCCAAAACCATCCGGGGGTATGAACACTGAAGCTTTCTTT.

The chain has TRBV19 and TRBJ2-3; 10 bases match TRBD2. V was pared by 8 bases and J by 4 bases, with 12 bases of the junction left unmatched. CDR1 and CDR2 (germline): LNHDA, SQIVND (reference sequence). The CDR3 runs to 16 residues. In DNA, the CDR3 is TGTGCCAGTGGGTTCCGTGTAGCGGGAGGCCCAGATACGCAGTATTTT. Translating gives CASGFRVAGGPDTQYF.

This chain links TRBV10-3 with TRBJ2-3, with TRBD1 as a possible D gene (5 bases). V lost 2 bases, J lost 2 bases, and 11 bases lay in between. The germline gives CDR1 ENHRY, CDR2 SYGVKD. The CDR3 runs to 15 residues. The CDR3 sequence is CAISEGAGFTDTQYF. DNA of the CDR3: TGTGCCATCAGTGAGGGCGCAGGGTTCACAGATACGCAGTATTTT.